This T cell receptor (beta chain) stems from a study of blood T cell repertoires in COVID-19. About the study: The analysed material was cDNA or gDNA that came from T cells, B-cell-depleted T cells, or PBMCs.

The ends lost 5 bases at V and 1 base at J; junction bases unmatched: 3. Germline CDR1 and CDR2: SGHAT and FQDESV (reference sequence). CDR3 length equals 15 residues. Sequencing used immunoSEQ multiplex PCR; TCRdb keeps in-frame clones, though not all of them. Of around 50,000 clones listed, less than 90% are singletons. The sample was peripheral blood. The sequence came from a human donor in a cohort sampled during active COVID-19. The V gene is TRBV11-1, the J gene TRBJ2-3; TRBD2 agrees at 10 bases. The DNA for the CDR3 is TGTGCCAGCAGCAAGGGGACTAGCGGCACAGATACGCAGTATTTT. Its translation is CASSKGTSGTDTQYF.